This TCR beta chain originates from a study of TIL therapy for anti-PD-1-resistant metastatic lung cancer. Study-level background: A few tumors were EGFR-mutant and two were ALK-rearranged. Notes on the study in general: Treatment-naive, never-smoker and oncogene-addicted patients were overrepresented in this highly selected cohort. TIL clonotype persistence in blood showed no apparent association with response.

The length of the CDR3 is 16 residues. CDR1 and CDR2 (germline): MDHEN, SYDVKM. Trimming took off 5 bases at V and 0 bases at J, with 13 bases between the two ends. A remark on this clone: Its antigen is not known.

Time point reported: pre-treatment sample, taken before nivolumab and TIL therapy. The immunoSEQ assay was v3. Using immunoSEQ multiplex PCR, the repertoire was profiled, and TCRdb retains in-frame clones only, with some absent. The table has some 60,000 clones, around 70% seen once. The source was blood, collected at baseline. V and J are TRBV28 and TRBJ2-2; D may be TRBD1 (6 bases). The source of this sequence is a person aged 25 to 79 with non-small cell lung cancer. Here the CDR3 DNA reads TGTGCCAGCAGTGGTGGACAGTCTTCGAACACCGGGGAGCTGTTTTTT. Translated: CASSGGQSSNTGELFF.